Sequencing of this T cell receptor beta chain was carried out in a study of blood T cells in healthy people across ages. A J-beta primer mix and a sample-barcoded 5' primer were used in a second PCR of roughly 6 to 11 cycles. TCRdb re-called the 5' RACE reads through MiXCR, storing one row per CDR3 protein. This table has nearly 800,000 distinct CDR3 sequences, 20% to 30% appearing once. The germline CDR1 and CDR2 sequences are LGHDT and YNNKEL (reference sequence). V was clipped by 2 bases and J by 8 bases, with 15 bases between them. CDR3 size: 15 residues. The data also belong to a second study, concerning T cells of mothers and their children.

The sequenced sample was blood. This clonotype was obtained from a boy aged 10-17 years in good health. The J gene is TRBJ2-2, the V gene TRBV3-1; tentatively, D is TRBD1 (6 bases). CDR3 region: CASSQIRTDAGELFF. The CDR3, as DNA: TGTGCCAGCAGCCAAATAAGGACAGATGCTGGGGAGCTGTTTTTT.